Presented here are 28 T cell receptor beta chains from one specimen sequenced in a study of immune heterogeneity within non-small cell lung tumors. TCRs were amplified from approximately 0.65 ug gDNA of bulk tumor per sample. Surgical sampling yielded several biopsies per primary tumor (spaced far apart). These patients got curative surgery after being newly diagnosed with untreated non-small cell lung cancer. Amplification of the TCR beta CDR3 was achieved through multiplex PCR with 32 V and 13 J primers. One entry per CDR3 protein results from TCRdb running MiXCR on the multiplex PCR reads. The sample contains more than 3,000 distinct CDR3 sequences, 15% to 20% of which appear only once. Sample: lung tumor tissue. The receptors come from a man aged 50-60 years with non-small cell lung cancer.

This rearrangement joins TRBV9 to TRBJ1-1; D ambiguous. V was trimmed by 3 bases and J by 0 bases, leaving 9 bases between them. Germline CDR1 is SGDLS and CDR2 is YYNGEE. The CDR3 length is 14 residues. CDR3 in amino acids: CASSALGMNTEAFF. The CDR3 nucleotides are TGTGCCAGCAGCGCCCTAGGGATGAACACTGAAGCTTTCTTT.

This clonotype has ten or more counts. The J gene is TRBJ1-2, the V gene TRBV29-1; 9 bases are a match to TRBD1. After removal of 7 bases from V and 4 bases from J, the junction contained 7 bases not matched to a gene. CDR3 size: 13 residues. Germline CDR1 reads SQVTM; CDR2 reads ANQGSEA. The CDR3: CSGGDRDGYGYTF. The CDR3, as DNA: TGCAGCGGGGGGGACAGGGACGGCTATGGCTACACCTTC.

The J gene is TRBJ2-7, the V gene TRBV20-1, with 8 bases lining up with TRBD2. The V gene end was trimmed by 1 base and the J gene end by 3 bases; junction bases not matched to a gene: 2. CDR1 is DFQATT, CDR2 SNEGSKA, per germline (reference sequence). The CDR3 consists of 13 residues. The CDR3 loop reads CSARGAGDYEQYF. DNA for the CDR3: TGCAGTGCTAGAGGAGCGGGAGACTACGAGCAGTACTTC.

By share, this clonotype ranks as hyperexpanded. The chain links TRBV19 to TRBJ2-2; the D gene is possibly TRBD1 (6 bases). The CDR3 covers 14 residues. Germline lookup yields CDR1 LNHDA and CDR2 SQIVND (reference sequence). The CDR3 loop reads CATNPTGPTGELFF. In nucleotides, the CDR3 is TGTGCTACGAACCCAACAGGGCCCACCGGGGAGCTGTTTTTT.

By share, this clonotype counts as medium-sized. The rearrangement joins TRBV4-1 to TRBJ2-1; D gene unclear. This CDR3 comprises 15 residues. The V and J ends lost 3 bases and 7 bases respectively, with 16 bases between them. CDR1 and CDR2 from the germline V gene are MGHRA and YSYEKL. The CDR3 loop reads CASSHPLAIDNEQFF. DNA of the CDR3: TGCGCCAGCAGCCACCCCCTCGCGATCGATAATGAGCAGTTCTTC.

This clonotype rates as medium-sized. The J gene is TRBJ2-7, the V gene TRBV10-3; TRBD2 matches 8 bases. Germline V gives CDR1 ENHRY, CDR2 SYGVKD. The ends lost 10 bases at V and 2 bases at J; junction bases unmatched: 4. There are 12 residues in the CDR3. This CDR3 reads CASSGGTYEQYF. DNA of the CDR3: TGTGCCAGCAGCGGGGGAACCTACGAGCAGTACTTC.

On this clonotype itself: A much larger clone is a single base away; this may be a read error. This is likely a read error, given that the CDR3 carries no conserved phenylalanine or tryptophan at its end. V and J are TRBV2 and TRBJ2-3; D unclear. Trimming pared 8 bases from V and 8 bases from J, leaving 17 bases between. There are 13 residues in the CDR3. Germline CDR1 is SNHLY and CDR2 is FYNNEI. The CDR3, as DNA: TGTGCCAGCGGAGTAGTAGGACCTGGTACGCAGTATTCT. Its translation is CASGVVGPGTQYS.

By sample fraction, this clonotype is medium-sized. CDR3 DNA: TGCGCCAGCAGTGATTCGGGGGGCAGGTCACCCCTCCACTTT. It yields the protein CASSDSGGRSPLHF. V gene TRBV10-1 combines with J gene TRBJ1-6, with D tentatively TRBD1 (6 bases). Germline CDR1 WNHNN, CDR2 SYGVQD (reference sequence). The CDR3 is 14 amino acids. The V gene lost 3 bases and the J gene lost 10 bases, with 13 bases spanning the gap.

In its sample, this clonotype was seen many times. CDR3 DNA: TGCAGTGCTAGAGATTATCGTACTAGCGGGTGGTTTAGGGCCTACAATGAGCAGTTCTTC. The encoded protein is CSARDYRTSGWFRAYNEQFF. The chain recombines TRBV20-1 with TRBJ2-1; TRBD2 agrees at 9 bases. The CDR3 consists of 20 residues. The trim removed 0 bases at V and 2 bases at J, leaving 17 bases unmatched. Per the germline V gene, CDR1 is DFQATT and CDR2 is SNEGSKA (reference sequence).

In its sample, this clonotype is medium-sized (0.01 to 0.1%). For the CDR3, the DNA is TGTGCCAGCAGCCAAGACTCCAGCGGAGTCTACGAGCAGTACTTC. Protein product: CASSQDSSGVYEQYF. This chain uses TRBV4-2 with TRBJ2-7; TRBD2 might be the D (5 bases). With 0 bases removed from V and 3 bases from J, the gap between germline ends came to 12 bases. The CDR3 is 15 residues long. CDR1 is LGHNA, CDR2 YNFKEQ, per germline.

This clonotype is medium-sized. The CDR3 nucleotides read TGTGCCACCAGCGGACACCGACAAGGTGCTGAAAAACTGTTTTTT. Translating gives CATSGHRQGAEKLFF. The genes are TRBV15 and TRBJ1-4; possibly TRBD1 for D (5 bases). The V gene lost 5 bases and the J gene lost 7 bases, with 17 bases spanning the gap. The CDR3 consists of 15 residues. CDR1 is LNHNV and CDR2 is YYDKDF in the germline V gene (reference sequence).

This clonotype was observed at least ten times. The J gene is TRBJ2-6, the V gene TRBV6-2 or TRBV6-3, with D tentatively TRBD1 (5 bases). Germline V gene lookup returns CDR1 MNHEY and CDR2 SVGEGT. The V end lost 7 bases, the J end lost 0 bases, and 10 bases lay between the germline ends. This CDR3 comprises 15 residues. The CDR3 DNA follows: TGTGCCAGCAAACAGGAAAACTCTGGGGCCAACGTCCTGACTTTC. Residues: CASKQENSGANVLTF.

Only a few counts were recorded for this clonotype. This sequence joins TRBV27 and TRBJ2-1, with TRBD2 as a possible D gene (5 bases). CDR3 length equals 13 residues. The ends were cut back, 6 bases at V and 9 bases at J, with 15 bases in the middle. Germline loops: CDR1 MNHEY, CDR2 SMNVEV (reference sequence). As DNA, the CDR3 is TGTGCCAGCAGCCCCGACGCGGAGGCTGAGCAGTTCTTC. Amino acids: CASSPDAEAEQFF.

Judged by abundance, this clonotype is medium-sized. This rearrangement joins TRBV27 to TRBJ1-4, with 7 bases that match TRBD1. J was trimmed by 8 bases and V by 4 bases; bases with no gene match: 10. Germline CDR1 and CDR2: MNHEY and SMNVEV (reference sequence). CDR3 length equals 15 residues. The CDR3 bases are TGTGCCAGCAGTTCCCGGACAGGCGTCAGGGAAAAACTGTTTTTT. Translating it yields CASSSRTGVREKLFF.

This clonotype was detected a few times. The chain joins TRBV25-1 to TRBJ2-1, with D possibly matching TRBD1 (7 bases). CDR1 MGHDK and CDR2 SYGVNS come from the germline V gene. V was trimmed by 1 base and J by 12 bases, leaving 19 bases between them. The CDR3 is 15 residues long. The CDR3 reads CASSELGGGEGTQFF. CDR3 nucleotide sequence: TGTGCCAGCAGTGAATTAGGAGGGGGCGAGGGTACGCAGTTCTTC.

Concerning this clonotype: A clone one base away is much larger, so this may be a read error. In DNA form, the CDR3 reads TGTGCCACCAGCAGAGGAAACTCCTACGAGCAGTACTTC. Encoded protein: CATSRGNSYEQYF. The chain joins TRBV15 to TRBJ2-7; no reliable D call. Germline V gene sequence: CDR1 LNHNV, CDR2 YYDKDF (reference sequence). V was trimmed by 1 base and J by 0 bases, leaving 4 bases between them. The CDR3 runs to 13 residues.

This clonotype was observed a few times. The V gene is TRBV29-1, the J gene TRBJ2-7; tentative D call: TRBD2 (5 bases). Trimming removed 4 bases from V and 3 bases from J, with 7 bases in between. The CDR3 spans 11 residues. Germline values: CDR1 SQVTM, CDR2 ANQGSEA. CDR3 sequence: CSVVASYEQYF. The CDR3 DNA reads TGCAGCGTTGTAGCGAGCTACGAGCAGTACTTC.

This clonotype is labeled large. The genes are TRBV6-1 and TRBJ1-3, with a possible D match to TRBD1 (6 bases). The CDR3 contains 15 residues. The V gene lost 6 bases and the J gene lost 0 bases, with 12 bases spanning the gap. In germline, CDR1 is MNHNS, CDR2 SASEGT. CDR3 region: CASSRGGDSGNTIYF. CDR3 DNA sequence: TGTGCCAGCAGCCGAGGGGGGGACTCTGGAAACACCATATATTTT.

This clonotype is termed medium-sized (0.01 to 0.1%). V and J are TRBV5-1 and TRBJ2-6; D gene ambiguous. The germline CDR1 and CDR2 sequences are SGHRS and YFSETQ. V lost 0 bases and J 1 base, leaving 5 bases between the germline ends. The CDR3 covers 15 residues. The CDR3 DNA reads as TGCGCCAGCAGCTTGGGGTTTTCTGGGGCCAACGTCCTGACTTTC. It specifies CASSLGFSGANVLTF.

On this clonotype itself: Given the absence of the conserved phenylalanine or tryptophan at the CDR3 end, a read error is likely. The limits of the CDR3 on the DNA are not certain, so only TCRdb's listed CDR3 is given. This sequence joins TRBV6-2 or TRBV6-3 and TRBJ2-3; the table assigns TRBD1, which was not confirmed against the DNA. The CDR3 numbers 20 amino acids, ends counted. Germline CDR1 and CDR2: MNHEY and SVGEGT. CDR3 loop: CASGRDRGSSGSPHEQYFGP.

Only a few counts were recorded for this clonotype. At one end, the junction sequence differs from germline, possibly due to a read error. The chain joins TRBV27 to TRBJ2-3; 7 bases agree with TRBD2. The germline V gene encodes CDR1 MNHEY and CDR2 SMNVEV (reference sequence). The CDR3 sequence is 16 residues long. CDR3 coding DNA: TGTTCCAGCAGTTTAAGGCCTAGCGGCCAGGTAGATACGCAGTATTTT. Its protein product is CSSSLRPSGQVDTQYF.

This clonotype is deemed medium-sized. The V call is TRBV10-2, the J call TRBJ2-7; D is uncertain. Germline V gene data show CDR1 as WSHSY and CDR2 as SAAADI. The V end was cut by 8 bases, the J end by 3 bases, with 8 bases between. The CDR3 covers 11 residues. CDR3 protein: CASSEVYEQYF. As DNA, the CDR3 is TGCGCCAGCTCCGAGGTCTACGAGCAGTACTTC.

This clonotype has at least ten counts. The chain couples TRBV6-4 to TRBJ2-1, with D perhaps being TRBD1 or TRBD2 (5 bases each). Trimming took 6 bases from V and 4 from J, leaving 16 bases between them. There are 15 residues in the CDR3. Germline V CDR1 and CDR2: MRHNA, SNTAGT. Here the CDR3 reads CASSRDGALYNEQFF. The CDR3 nucleotides read TGTGCCAGCAGCAGGGACGGCGCCCTATACAATGAGCAGTTCTTC.

In DNA, the CDR3 is TGTGCCAGCAGTTTCAGGGGTAGCACAGATACGCAGTATTTT. Translation: CASSFRGSTDTQYF. The chain is built from TRBV28 and TRBJ2-3, with TRBD1 as a possible D gene (6 bases). V gave up 3 bases and J gave up 0 bases, with 7 bases separating them. CDR3 length: 14 residues. CDR1 and CDR2 (germline): MDHEN, SYDVKM.

This chain joins TRBV15 and TRBJ1-5; 7 bases fit TRBD1. This CDR3 region has 17 residues. V was clipped by 1 base and J by 2 bases; unmatched bases: 8. Germline V gene data show CDR1 as LNHNV and CDR2 as YYDKDF (reference sequence). The DNA of the CDR3 is TGTGCCACCAGCAGAGGGACAGGCAACTATGGCAATCAGCCCCAGCATTTT. It encodes CATSRGTGNYGNQPQHF.

The chain recombines TRBV20-1 with TRBJ2-7, with 10 positions matching TRBD2. V was pared by 6 bases and J by 6 bases, with 8 bases of the junction left unmatched. In germline, CDR1 is DFQATT, CDR2 SNEGSKA (reference sequence). The CDR3 contains 13 residues. CDR3 nucleotides: TGCAGTGCCACCCTAGCGGGAGCCGGCGAGCAGTACTTC. It translates to CSATLAGAGEQYF.

The V and J genes are TRBV19 and TRBJ2-3; TRBD2 matches 9 bases. Germline-derived CDR1 and CDR2 are LNHDA and SQIVND (reference sequence). J gave up 6 bases and V 5 bases, and 9 bases lay outside the gene matches. The CDR3 runs to 15 residues. In nucleotides, the CDR3 is TGTGCCAGTAGTCCTTGGGGACTAGCCCCCGATACGCAGTATTTT. Protein sequence: CASSPWGLAPDTQYF.

V gene TRBV11-3 combines with J gene TRBJ2-3; no reliable D call. V lost 2 bases to trimming and J lost 3 bases, with 9 bases between them. The CDR3 totals 14 residues. Germline V gene lookup returns CDR1 SGHNT and CDR2 YENEEA. This chain's CDR3 is CASSLNLGTDTQYF. CDR3 coding DNA: TGTGCCAGCAGCTTAAACCTCGGGACAGATACGCAGTATTTT.